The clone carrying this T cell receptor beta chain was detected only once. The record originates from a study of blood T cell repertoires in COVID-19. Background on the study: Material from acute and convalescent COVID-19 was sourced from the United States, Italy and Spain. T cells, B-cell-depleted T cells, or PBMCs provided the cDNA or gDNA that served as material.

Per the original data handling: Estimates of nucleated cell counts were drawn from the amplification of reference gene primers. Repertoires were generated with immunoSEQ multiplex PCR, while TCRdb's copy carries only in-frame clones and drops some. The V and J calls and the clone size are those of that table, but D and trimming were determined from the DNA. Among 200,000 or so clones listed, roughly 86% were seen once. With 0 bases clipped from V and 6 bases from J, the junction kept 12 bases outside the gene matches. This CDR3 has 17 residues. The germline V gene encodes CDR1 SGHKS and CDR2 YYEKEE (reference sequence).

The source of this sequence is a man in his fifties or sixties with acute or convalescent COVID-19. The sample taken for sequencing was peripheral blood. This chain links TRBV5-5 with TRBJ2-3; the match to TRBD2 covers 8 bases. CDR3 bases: TGTGCCAGCAGCTTGGCCGTGGCGGGGGGCCGCCGGGATACGCAGTATTTT. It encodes CASSLAVAGGRRDTQYF.